These 28 T cell receptor beta chains share one sample of origin, sequenced in a study of cytomegalovirus exposure and HLA in healthy donors. A multiplex PCR was run with 60 Vbeta primers and 13 Jbeta primers. Method: immunoSEQ multiplex PCR; TCRdb's copy keeps in-frame clones and lacks some. The profile shows 160,000 or so clones, about 80% of them singletons. The source material was PBMCs. The source of these receptors is a man aged 18 to 29 in good health and CMV-seropositive.

J is TRBJ2-3 and V is TRBV7-9, with TRBD1 matching over 9 bases. Germline CDR1 is SEHNR and CDR2 is FQNEAQ (reference sequence). There are 15 residues in the CDR3. J gave up 3 bases and V 3 bases, and 4 bases lay outside the gene matches. The CDR3 DNA reads TGTGCCAGCAGCTTCGGGACAGGGAGGACAGATACGCAGTATTTT. It is translated as CASSFGTGRTDTQYF.

V and J are TRBV20-1 and TRBJ1-2, with D unclear. The germline V gene has CDR1 DFQATT and CDR2 SNEGSKA (reference sequence). There are 11 residues in the CDR3. V lost 6 bases and J 7 bases, leaving 12 bases between the germline ends. The DNA of the CDR3 is TGCAGTGCCTCACTGGTGCGTGGCTACACCTTC. This codes for CSASLVRGYTF.

The chain is built from TRBV4-1 and TRBJ2-1; TRBD2 aligns across 7 bases. Germline V CDR1 and CDR2: MGHRA, YSYEKL. V lost 4 bases and J lost 4; bases outside the gene matches: 7. The CDR3 is 15 amino acids. The DNA of the CDR3 is TGCGCCAGCAGCCCGAGTGGCGGGAGTTACAATGAGCAGTTCTTC. This translates into CASSPSGGSYNEQFF.

This clone was picked up a small number of times. DNA of the CDR3: TGTGCCAGCAGCGTCGGGGGGGGAGGGGGGAACATTCAGTACTTC. Translating it yields CASSVGGGGGNIQYF. This chain uses TRBV9 with TRBJ2-4, with TRBD2 matching 8 bases. Germline V gene sequence: CDR1 SGDLS, CDR2 YYNGEE. J gave up 7 bases and V 2 bases, and 8 bases lay outside the gene matches. This CDR3 contains 15 residues.

CDR3 coding DNA: TGTGCCAGCAGTTACACGCGAGAAGGGGGCCCTGAAGCTTTCTTT. Its translation: CASSYTREGGPEAFF. The chain carries TRBV6-5 and TRBJ1-1; TRBD1 agrees at 7 bases. Losses at the gene ends were 2 bases for V and 6 bases for J; bases not matched to a gene: 9. This CDR3 contains 15 residues. Germline CDR1 is MNHEY and CDR2 is SVGAGI.

The table lists this clone with a few counts. The chain combines TRBV9 with TRBJ2-3, with a tentative D call TRBD1 (6 bases). The length of the CDR3 is 16 residues. Trimming removed 0 bases from V and 2 bases from J, with 13 bases in between. CDR1 is SGDLS and CDR2 is YYNGEE in the germline V gene. This CDR3 is CASSVESGAYTDTQYF. As DNA, the CDR3 is TGTGCCAGCAGCGTAGAGTCAGGGGCCTACACAGATACGCAGTATTTT.

This clone was found a few times. V is TRBV4-2 and J is TRBJ1-1; D is possibly TRBD1 (6 bases). V lost 0 bases, J lost 1 base, and 6 bases lay in between. The CDR3 sequence is 14 residues long. The germline CDR1 and CDR2 sequences are LGHNA and YNFKEQ. Here the CDR3 reads CASSQEGGNTEAFF. DNA of the CDR3: TGTGCCAGCAGCCAAGAAGGGGGGAACACTGAAGCTTTCTTT.

This clone was counted a single time. The rearrangement links TRBV4-2 to TRBJ2-1; no firm D call. This CDR3 region has 16 residues. Trimming left V 1 base short and J 8 bases short, with 18 bases between. Germline assignment: CDR1 LGHNA and CDR2 YNFKEQ. The CDR3 region has the DNA TGTGCCAGCAGCCAAGTGATGAGACTCAGTCAGCATGAGCAGTTCTTC. Translated: CASSQVMRLSQHEQFF.

The chain employs TRBV11-2 and TRBJ1-1; TRBD1 aligns across 9 bases. The CDR3 sequence is 14 residues long. V trimming: 6 bases; J trimming: 5 bases; junction bases outside the gene matches: 7. Germline V gene data show CDR1 as SGHAT and CDR2 as FQNNGV. CDR3: CASRGGDRVTEAFF. In DNA form, the CDR3 reads TGTGCCAGCAGGGGAGGGGACAGGGTTACTGAAGCTTTCTTT.

The chain links TRBV2 to TRBJ1-1; possible D gene TRBD1, 5 bases. Germline CDR1 SNHLY, CDR2 FYNNEI. Trimming took 3 bases from V and 9 from J, leaving 8 bases between them. The CDR3 is 11 residues long. CDR3 in DNA: TGTGCCAGCAGTGAGACAGCTAAAGCTTTCTTT. Amino acids: CASSETAKAFF.

The chain has TRBV6-6 and TRBJ1-1, with D tentatively TRBD1 (5 bases). Per germline, CDR1 MNHNY and CDR2 SVGAGI (reference sequence). This CDR3 has 12 residues. Trimming took 4 bases from V and 4 from J, leaving 7 bases between them. The CDR3 DNA sequence: TGTGCCAGCAGTTGCGGGGGCACTGAAGCTTTCTTT. Its protein is CASSCGGTEAFF.

CDR3: CASSPYRDRDEKLFF. In nucleotides, the CDR3 is TGTGCCAGCAGCCCGTACCGGGACAGGGATGAAAAACTGTTTTTT. V is TRBV5-6 and J is TRBJ1-4; 9 nucleotides agree with TRBD1. CDR1 is SGHDT and CDR2 is YYEEEE in the germline V gene. The V and J ends lost 4 bases and 6 bases, in that order; junction bases with no gene match: 7. There are 15 residues in the CDR3.

This clone was detected only a few times. The chain uses TRBV6-5 and TRBJ2-3; 7 bases align to TRBD2. CDR1 and CDR2 (germline): MNHEY, SVGAGI. The CDR3 has 16 residues. The ends lost 4 bases at V and 1 base at J; junction bases unmatched: 8. The chain's CDR3 is CASSLRREQGTDTQYF. Written as DNA, the CDR3 is TGTGCCAGCAGTTTACGGCGGGAGCAGGGCACAGATACGCAGTATTTT.

The chain carries TRBV2 and TRBJ2-3; 10 bases fit TRBD1. Germline-derived CDR1 and CDR2 are SNHLY and FYNNEI. With V trimmed by 6 bases and J by 3 bases, 3 bases remained unmatched. This CDR3 has 14 amino acids. As DNA, the CDR3 is TGTGCCAGCAGCCTGGACAGGGGGACAGATACGCAGTATTTT. As protein: CASSLDRGTDTQYF.

This rearrangement joins TRBV6-6 to TRBJ1-2, with TRBD1 identical over 7 bases. From germline, CDR1 is MNHNY and CDR2 SVGAGI (reference sequence). The CDR3 runs 13 residues. V lost 7 bases, J lost 8 bases, and 10 bases stayed unmatched. CDR3 amino acids: CASNLQGPGGYTF. CDR3 sequence (DNA): TGTGCCAGCAACCTACAGGGGCCGGGGGGCTACACCTTC.

The chain couples TRBV5-4 to TRBJ1-1; 7 bases map to TRBD1. This CDR3 has 14 residues. The V and J ends lost 3 bases and 1 base, in that order; junction bases with no gene match: 3. CDR1 is SGHNT, CDR2 YYREEE, per germline (reference sequence). The CDR3 is CASSWGQRNTEAFF. As DNA, the CDR3 is TGTGCCAGCAGCTGGGGACAGAGGAACACTGAAGCTTTCTTT.

The chain is built from TRBV19 and TRBJ1-1, with D tentatively TRBD1 (5 bases). The CDR3 is 14 residues long. The germline V gene has CDR1 LNHDA and CDR2 SQIVND (reference sequence). V shed 1 base and J shed 5 bases, with 11 bases lying between them. The CDR3, as DNA: TGTGCCAGTAGTATAGCCCAGGGAGGGACTGAAGCTTTCTTT. As protein: CASSIAQGGTEAFF.

This clone was found once. Other DNA sequences in this sample translate to the same CDR3. The chain is built from TRBV6-1 and TRBJ1-3; a possible D gene is TRBD1 (5 bases). The CDR3 extends over 14 amino acids. The germline gives CDR1 MNHNS, CDR2 SASEGT. With 6 bases removed from V and 7 bases from J, the gap between germline ends came to 16 bases. In DNA form, the CDR3 reads TGTGCCAGCAGGACACTGGGGCTAGGTAACACCATATATTTT. It yields the protein CASRTLGLGNTIYF.

The gene calls are TRBV7-2 and TRBJ2-3, with 7 bases identical to TRBD2. The CDR3 is 15 amino acids. V lost 4 bases to trimming and J lost 5 bases; unmatched junction nucleotides: 9. Germline values: CDR1 SGHTA, CDR2 FQGNSA. Written as DNA, the CDR3 is TGTGCCAGCAGCTCCACCTGGGGGGGGAGAGATACGCAGTATTTT. Translation gives CASSSTWGGRDTQYF.

The genes are TRBV19 and TRBJ2-7, with 8 bases that match TRBD1. Trimming at V came to 10 bases and at J to 4 bases, leaving 9 bases not matched to a gene. The CDR3 runs to 13 residues. The germline CDR1 and CDR2 sequences are LNHDA and SQIVND (reference sequence). In nucleotides, the CDR3 is TGTGCCACCGCAGGGGGCGGTGGGTACGAGCAGTACTTC. This translates into CATAGGGGYEQYF.

CDR3 DNA sequence: TGCAGCGTCGCCCCTGGAGGCTATGGCTACACCTTC. Its protein is CSVAPGGYGYTF. This chain links TRBV29-1 with TRBJ1-2; D unresolved. V lost 6 bases to trimming and J lost 4 bases, with 12 bases between them. The CDR3 consists of 12 residues. Germline V gene data show CDR1 as SQVTM and CDR2 as ANQGSEA.

CDR3 region: CASSQDLRVETQYF. In DNA form, the CDR3 reads TGCGCCAGCAGCCAAGATTTGCGAGTGGAGACCCAGTACTTC. This sequence joins TRBV4-3 and TRBJ2-5; D gene uncertain. This CDR3 comprises 14 residues. CDR1 LGHNA and CDR2 YSLEER come from the germline V gene. V lost 0 bases and J lost 5, with 10 bases in between.

Regarding this clone: Germline and junction disagree at one end, which may indicate a read error. This CDR3 is CASSPQGSGANGLTF. The CDR3 DNA sequence: TGTGCCAGCAGTCCACAGGGGTCTGGGGCCAACGGCCTGACTTTC. The chain is built from TRBV9 and TRBJ2-6; the match to TRBD1 covers 7 bases. CDR1 is SGDLS and CDR2 is YYNGEE in the germline V gene. This CDR3 is 15 amino acids long.

The gene calls are TRBV10-3 and TRBJ2-5, with 7 bases lining up with TRBD2. Trimming cost V 5 bases and J 1 base; bases outside gene matches: 1. The CDR3 loop spans 13 amino acids. Germline V lookup: CDR1 ENHRY, CDR2 SYGVKD. The CDR3 nucleotides read TGTGCCATCAGTCGGGAGGTCCAAGAGACCCAGTACTTC. Protein: CAISREVQETQYF.

This chain uses TRBV4-1 with TRBJ2-5; no clear D. V shed 0 bases and J shed 2 bases, with 13 bases lying between them. The V gene's germline CDR1 is MGHRA and CDR2 YSYEKL. The CDR3 totals 16 residues. The CDR3 DNA follows: TGCGCCAGCAGCCAAGATTTGCACGGGTTTCAAGAGACCCAGTACTTC. This translates into CASSQDLHGFQETQYF.

This sequence joins TRBV21-1 and TRBJ1-6; the table's D call, TRBD1, was not checked against the DNA. TRBV21-1 is deemed a pseudogene. CDR3 length equals 19 residues. The CDR3 loop reads CASSKKAQSLSSYNSPLHF. The CDR3 DNA follows: TGTGCCAGCAGCAAGAAGGCACAGAGCCTCAGCTCCTATAATTCACCCCTCCACTTT.

V usage is TRBV9 and J usage is TRBJ2-5; tentatively, D is TRBD1 (6 bases). Germline V gene data show CDR1 as SGDLS and CDR2 as YYNGEE. The CDR3 runs 15 residues. The germline V and J ends were trimmed by 4 bases and 2 bases, with 15 bases remaining between them. CDR3 nucleotide sequence: TGTGCCAGCAGCACGGAGGACAGACCTCAAGAGACCCAGTACTTC. This codes for CASSTEDRPQETQYF.

This sequence joins TRBV6-5 and TRBJ2-5; TRBD2 matches at 9 bases. The J call may be mistaken, given a closer DNA end match to TRBJ2-7. This CDR3 is built from 14 residues. CDR1 is MNHEY and CDR2 is SVGAGI in the germline V gene. In nucleotides, the CDR3 is TGTGCCAGCAGCCGGCGGGGGGGCATGGACGAGCAGTACTTC. The encoded protein is CASSRRGGMDEQYF.